This TCR beta chain appears in the sequencing data of a study of early stage breast cancer tumors. Findings and caveats of the study: Bulk DNA sequencing of unsorted cells missed chain pairing and markers.

About this clone itself: Its antigen is currently unknown.

This CDR3 has 15 amino acids. V trimming: 3 bases; J trimming: 5 bases; junction bases outside the gene matches: 3. Per the germline V gene, CDR1 is MNHEY and CDR2 is SMNVEV (reference sequence). TCRdb's table, derived via immunoSEQ multiplex PCR, lists solely in-frame clones and lacks some. The sample consists of tens of thousands of clones, roughly 83% of them appearing once. The specimen was blood. This chain uses TRBV27 with TRBJ1-5; 11 bases are a match to TRBD1. The source is a person aged 45 to 59 with breast cancer. The CDR3 DNA sequence: TGTGCCAGCAGTTTTACGGGACAGGGGGATCAGCCCCAGCATTTT. Residues: CASSFTGQGDQPQHF.